The next 22 T cell receptor beta chains were all read from a single sample in a study of regulatory T cells in long-lasting Graves disease. Stated time point: persistent/refractory GD, antithyroid drugs over 5 years with positive TRAb. PBMC RNA was the source of the TCR library. To make TCR beta libraries, researchers used iRepertoire HTBI primers and Arm-PCR of CDR3 regions. TCRdb independently ran MiXCR on the multiplex PCR reads; one entry per CDR3 protein. The table records about half a million distinct CDR3 sequences, 22% of them present only once. The sequencing here drew on peripheral blood mononuclear cells (PBMCs), taken when the disease was refractory, from a patient treated with antithyroid drugs. Receptor source: a female donor with Graves disease.

In this sample, this clonotype turned up a few times. The rearrangement links TRBV19 to TRBJ2-2; the match to TRBD1 covers 7 bases. With V trimmed by 4 bases and J by 4 bases, 6 bases remained unmatched. The CDR3 covers 15 residues. The germline gives CDR1 LNHDA, CDR2 SQIVND (reference sequence). The CDR3 region has the DNA TGTGCCAGTAGTACCCAGACAGGGACCACCGGGGAGCTGTTTTTT. It is translated as CASSTQTGTTGELFF.

This clonotype was observed many times. The CDR3 loop reads CASTGNYEQYF. The CDR3 DNA follows: TGTGCCAGCACAGGGAACTACGAGCAGTACTTC. This chain uses TRBV2 with TRBJ2-7, with D perhaps matching TRBD1 (5 bases). Per the germline V gene, CDR1 is SNHLY and CDR2 is FYNNEI. Trimming took off 7 bases at V and 3 bases at J, with 7 bases between the two ends. CDR3 size: 11 residues.

This clonotype came up many times. The chain uses TRBV28 and TRBJ1-5; D not resolved. Germline loops: CDR1 MDHEN, CDR2 SYDVKM. The CDR3 runs 12 residues. V was trimmed by 6 bases and J by 3 bases, leaving 6 bases between them. The CDR3: CASSLTNQPQHF. The CDR3 DNA reads as TGTGCCAGCAGCTTAACCAATCAGCCCCAGCATTTT.

The chain uses TRBV9 and TRBJ1-1; no definite D call. Trimming took 4 bases from V and 3 from J, leaving 10 bases between them. Germline CDR1 SGDLS, CDR2 YYNGEE. The CDR3 runs to 13 residues. The CDR3, as DNA: TGTGCCAGCAGCACCCGACCTGACACTGAAGCTTTCTTT. This sequence encodes CASSTRPDTEAFF.

This clonotype was seen only a few times. Written as DNA, the CDR3 is TGCGCCAGCAGCTTGAGGACACCAACTACTAGCGGGCCCTCCTACGAGCAGTACTTC. Translated, it gives CASSLRTPTTSGPSYEQYF. The chain carries TRBV5-1 and TRBJ2-7; TRBD2 matches 9 bases. The CDR3 spans 19 residues. The V gene's germline CDR1 is SGHRS and CDR2 YFSETQ. With 1 base clipped from V and 0 bases from J, the junction kept 14 bases outside the gene matches.

This clonotype was recorded many times. The chain is built from TRBV29-1 and TRBJ1-1; TRBD1 aligns across 8 bases. Germline V gives CDR1 SQVTM, CDR2 ANQGSEA. The CDR3 length is 13 residues. V shed 4 bases, J shed 0 bases, and the junction held 1 base outside the gene matches. This chain's CDR3 is CSVAGQVNTEAFF. The CDR3 bases are TGCAGCGTTGCGGGACAGGTGAACACTGAAGCTTTCTTT.

This clonotype was detected many times. The chain has TRBV12-3 or TRBV12-4 and TRBJ1-1; TRBD1 matches at 8 bases. CDR3 length: 15 amino acids. J gave up 7 bases and V 8 bases, and 15 bases lay outside the gene matches. Here the CDR3 reads CASYIGTGAAGEAFF. The DNA of the CDR3 is TGTGCCAGCTATATAGGGACAGGCGCCGCAGGTGAAGCTTTCTTT.

This clonotype was seen repeatedly, ten times or more. This chain joins TRBV28 and TRBJ2-7; possibly TRBD2 for D (6 bases). Per the germline V gene, CDR1 is MDHEN and CDR2 is SYDVKM. CDR3 length: 16 amino acids. Trimming removed 6 bases at V and 6 bases at J, with 24 bases between. CDR3 region: CASRGPLGRGKGEQYF. The CDR3 region has the DNA TGTGCCAGCAGGGGCCCCCTGGGGCGGGGTAAGGGCGAGCAGTACTTC.

This clonotype was seen a few times. This chain uses TRBV29-1 with TRBJ2-7, with D maybe TRBD1 (5 bases). The CDR3 loop spans 13 amino acids. V gave up 1 base and J gave up 2 bases, with 9 bases separating them. Germline assignment: CDR1 SQVTM and CDR2 ANQGSEA. CDR3 coding DNA: TGCAGCGTTGAAGGACAGACCGCCTACGAGCAGTACTTC. It specifies CSVEGQTAYEQYF.

Comment on this clonotype: One junction end disagrees with the germline gene, perhaps due to a read error. The chain couples TRBV28 to TRBJ2-7; a weak D match, TRBD2 (5 bases). The CDR3 is 15 amino acids. Germline V lookup: CDR1 MDHEN, CDR2 SYDVKM. The CDR3 sequence is CASSQVVLGSYEQYF. CDR3 DNA sequence: TGCGCCAGCAGCCAAGTGGTACTAGGCTCCTACGAGCAGTACTTC.

For this clonotype: A much bigger clone sits one base away, suggesting this may be a read error. The chain uses TRBV28 and TRBJ1-1; the D gene is possibly TRBD1 (5 bases). Germline CDR1 MDHEN, CDR2 SYDVKM. CDR3 length: 16 amino acids. CDR3 in amino acids: CASSRGFGTANTVAFF. The CDR3 bases are TGTGCCAGCAGTCGTGGTTTTGGGACTGCCAACACTGTAGCTTTCTTT.

This clonotype was picked up many times. The V gene is TRBV2, the J gene TRBJ2-5, with D perhaps matching TRBD1 (5 bases). The CDR3 totals 15 residues. Trimming pared 2 bases from V and 1 base from J, leaving 11 bases between. The V gene's germline CDR1 is SNHLY and CDR2 FYNNEI. As DNA, the CDR3 is TGTGCCAGCAGTGAAAAGTCGCAGGGCCAAGAGACCCAGTACTTC. It codes for CASSEKSQGQETQYF.

The chain recombines TRBV20-1 with TRBJ2-5; possibly TRBD2 for D (6 bases). Germline-derived CDR1 and CDR2 are DFQATT and SNEGSKA (reference sequence). V gave up 3 bases and J gave up 3 bases, with 14 bases separating them. The CDR3 consists of 14 residues. The CDR3 bases are TGCAGTGCTAGGGCTCTCCCGGGGGAAGAGACCCAGTACTTC. This gives the protein CSARALPGEETQYF.

As concerns this clonotype: A single base separates this from a much larger clone, so it may be a read error. The chain joins TRBV28 to TRBJ2-2; D may be TRBD1 (6 bases). Looked up from germline, CDR1 is MDHEN and CDR2 is SYDVKM. The ends were cut back, 7 bases at V and 1 base at J, with 10 bases in the middle. The CDR3 contains 14 residues. The CDR3 here is CASTPGQNTGELFF. The CDR3 DNA follows: TGTGCCAGCACCCCGGGACAGAACACCGGGGAGCTGTTTTTT.

This clonotype occurred many times. This sequence joins TRBV28 and TRBJ1-2; possibly TRBD1 for D (5 bases). The CDR3 runs 13 residues. With 5 bases removed from V and 5 bases from J, the gap between germline ends came to 12 bases. Germline V CDR1 and CDR2: MDHEN, SYDVKM. CDR3 DNA sequence: TGTGCCAGCAGTCCGACACAGGATTATGGCTACACCTTC. The encoded protein is CASSPTQDYGYTF.

The chain links TRBV7-2 to TRBJ2-7; D is uncertain. Germline V gives CDR1 SGHTA, CDR2 FQGNSA. This CDR3 has 15 residues. Trimming cost V 1 base and J 0 bases, with 10 bases left between them. CDR3 DNA: TGTGCCAGCAGCTTAGACCAGGCCGCCTCCTACGAGCAGTACTTC. Translating gives CASSLDQAASYEQYF. Variable domain in full (rest from reference TRBV7-2 and TRBJ2-7): GAGVSQSPSNKVTEKGKDVELRCDPISGHTALYWYRQSLGQGLEFLIYFQGNSAPDKSGLPSDRFSAERTGGSVSTLTIQRTQQEDSAVYLCASSLDQAASYEQYFGPGTRLTVT.

In this sample, this clonotype turned up many times. V usage is TRBV11-3 and J usage is TRBJ1-2; TRBD1 matches at 8 bases. The CDR3 is 13 residues long. V gave up 5 bases and J gave up 4 bases; unmatched junction bases: 3. CDR1 is SGHNT, CDR2 YENEEA, per germline. In DNA, the CDR3 is TGTGCCAGCAGCCGGGACAGGTTCTATGGCTACACCTTC. This encodes CASSRDRFYGYTF.

This chain joins TRBV12-5 and TRBJ1-1, with D possibly matching TRBD1 (5 bases). Germline CDR1 LGHNT, CDR2 FRNRAP. Deletions cut 9 bases from V and 10 bases from J, with 12 bases between. The CDR3 loop spans 10 amino acids. CDR3 amino acids: CARGVVGAFF. In DNA form, the CDR3 reads TGTGCTAGGGGGGTTGTGGGAGCTTTCTTT.

This clonotype was observed at least ten times. The V call is TRBV27, the J call TRBJ1-5; D is undetermined. The CDR3 sequence is 14 residues long. Trimming stripped 5 bases from V and 4 bases from J, with 12 bases between. Germline CDR1 reads MNHEY; CDR2 reads SMNVEV (reference sequence). The CDR3 reads CASSHGQKNQPQHF. The CDR3 coding sequence is TGTGCCAGCAGTCACGGGCAGAAAAATCAGCCCCAGCATTTT.

The rearrangement joins TRBV19 to TRBJ1-5; D perhaps matches TRBD1 (5 bases). Trimming pared 3 bases from V and 0 bases from J, leaving 12 bases between. The germline V gene encodes CDR1 LNHDA and CDR2 SQIVND (reference sequence). This CDR3 spans 16 amino acids. In DNA form, the CDR3 reads TGTGCCAGTAGTATGGGCGGGGCCGTTAGCAATCAGCCCCAGCATTTT. It encodes CASSMGGAVSNQPQHF.

J is TRBJ2-6 and V is TRBV12-5, with D possibly being TRBD1 (6 bases). Trimming stripped 2 bases from V and 1 base from J, with 12 bases between. CDR3 length: 17 amino acids. Germline values: CDR1 LGHNT, CDR2 FRNRAP. CDR3 in amino acids: CASGLLSGQSGANVLTF. The CDR3 DNA reads TGTGCTAGTGGTTTGCTCTCCGGACAGTCTGGGGCCAACGTCCTGACTTTC.

The chain couples TRBV11-2 to TRBJ2-7; maybe TRBD2 (7 bases). Germline values: CDR1 SGHAT, CDR2 FQNNGV. Between the trimmed V and J ends, which lost 4 bases and 2 bases, there was a span of 12 bases. The CDR3 contains 14 residues. CDR3 sequence (DNA): TGTGCCAGCAGCTATGCGGGGGCCCCCTACGAGCAGTACTTC. Translated: CASSYAGAPYEQYF.